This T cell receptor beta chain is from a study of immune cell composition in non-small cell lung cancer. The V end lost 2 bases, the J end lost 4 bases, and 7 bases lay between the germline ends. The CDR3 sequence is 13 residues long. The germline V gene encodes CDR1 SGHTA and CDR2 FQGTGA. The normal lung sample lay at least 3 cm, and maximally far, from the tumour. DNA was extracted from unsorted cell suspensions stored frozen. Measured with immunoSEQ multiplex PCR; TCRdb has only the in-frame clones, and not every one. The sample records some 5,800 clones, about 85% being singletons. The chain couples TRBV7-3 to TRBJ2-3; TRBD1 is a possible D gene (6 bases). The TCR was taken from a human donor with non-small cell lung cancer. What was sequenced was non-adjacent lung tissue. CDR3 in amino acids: CASSLGGPDTQYF. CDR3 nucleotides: TGTGCCAGCAGCTTAGGGGGCCCAGATACGCAGTATTTT. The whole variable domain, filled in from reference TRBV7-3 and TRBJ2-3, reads GAGVSQTPSNKVTEKGKYVELRCDPISGHTALYWYRQSLGQGPEFLIYFQGTGAADDSGLPNDRFFAVRPEGSVSTLKIQRTERGDSAVYLCASSLGGPDTQYFGPGTRLTVL.